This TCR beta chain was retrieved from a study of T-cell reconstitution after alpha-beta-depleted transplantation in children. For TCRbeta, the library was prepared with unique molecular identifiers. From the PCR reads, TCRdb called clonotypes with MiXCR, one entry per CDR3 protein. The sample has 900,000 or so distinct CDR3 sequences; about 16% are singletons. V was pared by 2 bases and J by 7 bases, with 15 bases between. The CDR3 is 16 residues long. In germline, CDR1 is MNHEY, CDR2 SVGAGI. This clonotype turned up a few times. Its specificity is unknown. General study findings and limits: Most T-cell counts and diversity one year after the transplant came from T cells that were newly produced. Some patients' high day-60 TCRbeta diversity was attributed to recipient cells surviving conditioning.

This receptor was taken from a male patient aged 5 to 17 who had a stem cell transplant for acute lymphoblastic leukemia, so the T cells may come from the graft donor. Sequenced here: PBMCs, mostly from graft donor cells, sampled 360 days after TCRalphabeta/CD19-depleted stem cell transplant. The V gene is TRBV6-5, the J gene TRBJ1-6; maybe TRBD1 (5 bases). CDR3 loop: CASSYAGTLHNSPLHF. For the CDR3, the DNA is TGTGCCAGCAGTTACGCCGGGACCCTACACAATTCACCCCTCCACTTT.